Shown below are 12 T cell receptor beta chains from a single sample sequenced in a study of blood T cell repertoires in COVID-19. Data came from immunoSEQ multiplex PCR; TCRdb stores just in-frame clones and leaves some out. The profile shows roughly 150,000 clones, around 87% of them singletons. Sequencing input: peripheral blood. Every receptor here comes from a human donor in a cohort sampled during active COVID-19.

The genes are TRBV19 and TRBJ2-1; D is undetermined. The germline V gene has CDR1 LNHDA and CDR2 SQIVND (reference sequence). There are 11 residues in the CDR3. The V end lost 4 bases, the J end lost 8 bases, and 6 bases lay between the germline ends. The CDR3 spells CASSTPYEQFF. CDR3 sequence (DNA): TGTGCCAGTAGTACCCCCTATGAGCAGTTCTTC.

The chain links TRBV5-3 to TRBJ1-3; 8 bases align to TRBD1. TRBV5-3 is reported as an ORF; its role is uncertain. After removal of 4 bases from V and 7 bases from J, the junction contained 10 bases not matched to a gene. This CDR3 has 15 residues. The CDR3 sequence is CARSPDREILNTIYF. Written as DNA, the CDR3 is TGTGCCAGAAGCCCGGACAGGGAAATATTGAACACCATATATTTT.

V and J are TRBV3-1 (or the pseudogene TRBV3-2) and TRBJ2-1; D may be TRBD2 (6 bases). Trimming removed 1 base from V and 13 bases from J, with 14 bases in between. The CDR3 covers 13 residues. Germline V gene lookup returns CDR1 LGHDT and CDR2 YNNKEL (reference sequence). Here the CDR3 DNA reads TGTGCCAGCAGCCAAGTAGTGGACGGGGGACAGTTCTTC. Its protein product is CASSQVVDGGQFF.

The CDR3 reads CASSHGTSGYNEQFF. The CDR3 DNA follows: TGTGCCAGCAGCCATGGGACTAGCGGGTACAATGAGCAGTTCTTC. The chain carries TRBV6-2 or TRBV6-3 and TRBJ2-1; 12 nucleotides agree with TRBD2. CDR1 MNHEY and CDR2 SVGEGT come from the germline V gene. This CDR3 is built from 15 residues. V shed 6 bases and J 4 bases; nucleotides not matched to a gene: 4.

This clone was recorded only once. This sequence joins TRBV4-1 and TRBJ2-2; 9 bases are shared with TRBD2. The CDR3 extends over 17 amino acids. V trimming: 4 bases; J trimming: 8 bases; junction bases outside the gene matches: 14. Germline values: CDR1 MGHRA, CDR2 YSYEKL. The CDR3 DNA reads as TGCGCCAGCAGCCCACTATCCGCGGGAGGGGGAAGGGGGGAGCTGTTTTTT. Translated: CASSPLSAGGGRGELFF.

The chain carries TRBV5-1 and TRBJ2-1; no reliable D call. The germline CDR1 and CDR2 sequences are SGHRS and YFSETQ. The germline V and J ends were trimmed by 4 bases and 5 bases, with 10 bases remaining between them. The CDR3 sequence is 13 residues long. DNA for the CDR3: TGCGCCAGCAGCCCCAATTTCCACAATGAGCAGTTCTTC. Translation gives CASSPNFHNEQFF.

The J gene is TRBJ1-6, the V gene TRBV5-1; TRBD1 is a possible D gene (5 bases). CDR1 is SGHRS and CDR2 is YFSETQ in the germline V gene. This CDR3 has 14 residues. With 0 bases removed from V and 7 bases from J, the gap between germline ends came to 8 bases. The CDR3 region has the DNA TGCGCCAGCAGCTTGGGACAGTCCAATTCACCCCTCCACTTT. Translation gives CASSLGQSNSPLHF.

The J gene is TRBJ1-1, the V gene TRBV12-3 or TRBV12-4, with 7 positions matching TRBD1. The CDR3 sequence is 12 residues long. The V gene end was trimmed by 5 bases and the J gene end by 8 bases; junction bases not matched to a gene: 5. The CDR3 region is CASSAGTDEAFF. The CDR3 DNA is TGTGCCAGCAGTGCGGGGACAGACGAAGCTTTCTTT.

V usage is TRBV27 and J usage is TRBJ1-1; 7 bases are shared with TRBD1. Germline CDR1 MNHEY, CDR2 SMNVEV (reference sequence). V trimming: 1 base; J trimming: 5 bases; junction bases outside the gene matches: 1. The length of the CDR3 is 13 residues. The DNA of the CDR3 is TGTGCCAGCAGTTTATTCAGGGGGACTGAAGCTTTCTTT. Amino acids: CASSLFRGTEAFF.

The gene calls are TRBV6-1 and TRBJ1-1; D is ambiguous. CDR1 and CDR2 from the germline V gene are MNHNS and SASEGT. Trimming pared 3 bases from V and 3 bases from J, leaving 8 bases between. The CDR3 spans 13 residues. This CDR3 reads CASSENRDTEAFF. The CDR3 coding sequence is TGTGCCAGCAGTGAGAACCGAGACACTGAAGCTTTCTTT.

This rearrangement joins TRBV5-1 to TRBJ1-5; 8 positions match TRBD1. Per germline, CDR1 SGHRS and CDR2 YFSETQ. The CDR3 has 16 amino acids. With V trimmed by 3 bases and J by 2 bases, 7 bases remained unmatched. The CDR3 spells CASSSGTGTGNQPQHF. The CDR3 region has the DNA TGCGCCAGCAGCTCCGGGACAGGAACGGGCAATCAGCCCCAGCATTTT.

This rearrangement joins TRBV28 to TRBJ1-1; 7 nucleotides match TRBD1. CDR3 size: 14 residues. With 5 bases clipped from V and 5 bases from J, the junction kept 8 bases outside the gene matches. In germline, CDR1 is MDHEN, CDR2 SYDVKM. The CDR3 DNA follows: TGTGCCAGCAGTATTTCCGGGACAGATACTGAAGCTTTCTTT. Protein sequence: CASSISGTDTEAFF.